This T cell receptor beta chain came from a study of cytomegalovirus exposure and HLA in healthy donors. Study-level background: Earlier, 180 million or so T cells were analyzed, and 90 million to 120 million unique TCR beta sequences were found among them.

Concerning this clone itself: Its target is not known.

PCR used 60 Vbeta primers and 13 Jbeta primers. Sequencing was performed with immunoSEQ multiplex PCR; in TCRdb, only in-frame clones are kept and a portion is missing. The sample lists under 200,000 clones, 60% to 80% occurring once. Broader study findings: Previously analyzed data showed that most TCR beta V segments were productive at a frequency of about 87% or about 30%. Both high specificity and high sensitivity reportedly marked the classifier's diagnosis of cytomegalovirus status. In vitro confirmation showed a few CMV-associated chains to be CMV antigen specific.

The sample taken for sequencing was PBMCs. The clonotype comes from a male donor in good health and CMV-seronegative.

The CDR3 DNA is TGTGCCAGCAGCCAAGGGGGGACTAGCGGATCCTACGAGCAGTACTTC. This codes for CASSQGGTSGSYEQYF. The V gene is TRBV4-2, the J gene TRBJ2-7; TRBD2 agrees at 11 bases. The germline gives CDR1 LGHNA, CDR2 YNFKEQ. The CDR3 is 16 amino acids. J gave up 1 base and V 1 base, and 3 bases lay outside the gene matches.